This is a list of T cell receptor beta chains from one sample in a study of blood T cell repertoires in COVID-19. Measured with immunoSEQ multiplex PCR; TCRdb has only the in-frame clones, and not every one. Of 300,000 to 450,000 clones listed, approximately 89% are singletons. The sample comprised PBMCs or T cells enriched from blood (not recorded which). The receptors come from a man between 40 and 49 years old in a cohort exposed to, infected with or recovered from COVID-19 (not recorded which). CDR3s include the opening cysteine and the closing phenylalanine or tryptophan. D genes are given only for firm matches. For some rows the clone size is stated as once, few or many, or as a class when expanded; others skip it.

>NA|NA|TRBV5-4|TRBJ2-7
TGTGCCAGCAGCTTGAGAGACAGGACGGCCGAGCAGTACTTC
CASSLRDRTAEQYF
>NA|NA|TRBV6-5|TRBJ2-7
TGTGCCAGCAGCGGTACTAGACACGAGCAGTACTTC
CASSGTRHEQYF
>TRBD1|NA|TRBV4-2|TRBJ2-4
TGTGCCAGCAGCCAAGAAGGGACAGGGGTGCAAAACATTCAGTACTTC
CASSQEGTGVQNIQYF
>TRBD1|NA|TRBV18|TRBJ2-2
TGTGCCAGCTCACAGTCCTCCGGCAGGGGGACCGGGGAGCTGTTTTTT
CASSQSSGRGTGELFF
>TRBD1|few|TRBV19|TRBJ1-4
TGTGCCAGTAGAACCGGACAGGGAGGGTCAACTAATGAAAAACTGTTTTTT
CASRTGQGGSTNEKLFF
>TRBD2|NA|TRBV5-1|TRBJ2-2
TGCGCCAGCAGCTTGCCCGGACTAGTGGGCACCGGGGAGCTGTTTTTT
CASSLPGLVGTGELFF
>TRBD1|NA|TRBV12-5|TRBJ2-3
TGTGCTAGTGCGGGACAGCTCACAGATACGCAGTATTTT
CASAGQLTDTQYF
>TRBD1|NA|TRBV30|TRBJ2-2
TGTGCCTGGAATAGGGACAGGGGAAACGGGGAGCTGTTTTTT
CAWNRDRGNGELFF
>TRBD1|NA|TRBV2|TRBJ1-5
TGTGCCAGCAGTGAAGCGTTTCGGACAGGGCATCAGCCCCAGCATTTT
CASSEAFRTGHQPQHF
>NA|NA|TRBV30|TRBJ1-4
TGTGCCTGGCTAGGGGAAGAAAAACTGTTTTTT
CAWLGEEKLFF
>NA|NA|TRBV7-2|TRBJ1-5
TGTGCCAGCAGCTCCACAGGGTATCAGCCCCAGCATTTT
CASSSTGYQPQHF
>TRBD1|NA|TRBV5-4|TRBJ2-2
TGTGCCAGCAGAAGTGGGACAGTGAACACCGGGGAGCTGTTTTTT
CASRSGTVNTGELFF
>NA|NA|TRBV2|TRBJ1-6
TGTGCCAGCAGGCCGCCCCTAGATTCACCCCTCCACTTT
CASRPPLDSPLHF
>TRBD2|NA|TRBV6-5|TRBJ2-1
TGTGCCAGCAGTTTAGCGGGAGCCACTGAGCAGTTCTTC
CASSLAGATEQFF
>NA|NA|TRBV7-2|TRBJ2-5
TGTGCCAGCAGCTTAGCGCTTAGACAACAAGAGACCCAGTACTTC
CASSLALRQQETQYF
>TRBD1|NA|TRBV11-2|TRBJ1-1
TGTGCCAGCAGTGGGCGACAGGGGTGGGGCACTGAAGCTTTCTTT
CASSGRQGWGTEAFF
>TRBD1|once|TRBV19|TRBJ1-4
TGTGCCAGTTCAACGCCGGGACAGCAAAATGAAAAACTGTTTTTT
CASSTPGQQNEKLFF
>NA|NA|TRBV20-1|TRBJ1-6
TGCAGTGCTAGTCAACAGTCAAATTCACCCCTCCACTTT
CSASQQSNSPLHF
>NA|NA|TRBV11-2|TRBJ2-2
TGTGCCAGCAGCTTAGGGCTAGCATCCCGCACCGGGGAGCTGTTTTTT
CASSLGLASRTGELFF
>TRBD1|NA|TRBV14|TRBJ1-5
TGTGCCAGCAGCAAGGGGGCTGGTCAGCCCCAGCATTTT
CASSKGAGQPQHF
>NA|NA|TRBV6-5|TRBJ2-2
TGTGCCAGCAGAGGGGCCTGGGGGGAGCTGTTTTTT
CASRGAWGELFF
>NA|NA|TRBV2|TRBJ2-1
TGTGCCAGCAGTGAAAAAGGGGCGGGACGGGTCAATGAGCAGTTCTTC
CASSEKGAGRVNEQFF
>TRBD2|NA|TRBV12-5|TRBJ2-5
TGTGCTAGTGGTTTGGAAGGCTGGAGGTTTCTAGCGGGAGGGGAGACCCAGTACTTC
CASGLEGWRFLAGGETQYF
>TRBD2|NA|TRBV6-5|TRBJ2-7
TGTGCCAGCAGTTACGGACTAGCGGGAGTTTACGAGCAGTACTTC
CASSYGLAGVYEQYF
>TRBD1|NA|TRBV5-1|TRBJ2-1
TGCGCCAGCAGCTTGCTGACAGGGCATGAGCAGTTCTTC
CASSLLTGHEQFF
>NA|NA|TRBV5-8|TRBJ2-2
TGTGCCAGCAGATTTACCGGGACAGGGACTAGGCGAACCGGGGAGCTGTTTTTT
CASRFTGTGTRRTGELFF
>NA|few|TRBV19|TRBJ2-4
TGTGCCAGTAGGGACAGTAGCAAAAAAAACATTCAGTACTTC
CASRDSSKKNIQYF
>NA|NA|TRBV7-8|TRBJ1-1
TGTGCCAGCAGCTTAGTGGCAGGGGCTCGAGAAAGGGCTTTCTTT
CASSLVAGARERAFF
>NA|NA|TRBV10-3|TRBJ2-3
TGTGCCATCAGTGAGTCAGGGGCTGGAGATACGCAGTATTTT
CAISESGAGDTQYF
>TRBD1|NA|TRBV2|TRBJ1-2
TGTGCCAGCCGGGACAGGGAGGACTATGGCTACACCTTC
CASRDREDYGYTF
>TRBD1|NA|TRBV6-6|TRBJ1-1
TGTGCCAGCAGTCGCCCCCGGGACAGGGGATCGAACACTGAAGCTTTCTTT
CASSRPRDRGSNTEAFF
>TRBD2|NA|TRBV29-1|TRBJ2-2
TGCAGCGTTGAATCCGCGGGGGCGGGAGGCAACACCGGGGAGCTGTTTTTT
CSVESAGAGGNTGELFF
>TRBD1|few|TRBV5-1|TRBJ1-4
TGCGCCAGCAGCTTGGAGGGGACAGGGAACGAAAAACTGTTTTTT
CASSLEGTGNEKLFF
>TRBD1|NA|TRBV5-1|TRBJ1-2
TGCGCCAGCAGCATGAACCGGGACAGGGTCAGCTATGGCTACACCTTC
CASSMNRDRVSYGYTF
>NA|NA|TRBV10-3|TRBJ1-1
TGTGCCATCAGCCAGGGTTTAGGGACTGAAGCTTTCTTT
CAISQGLGTEAFF
>TRBD1|once|TRBV5-1|TRBJ2-1
TGCGCCAGCAGCACAGGACAGGGTCACTCCTACAATGAGCAGTTCTTC
CASSTGQGHSYNEQFF
>NA|NA|TRBV10-2|TRBJ1-2
TGCGCCAGCAGTGAGTCCGGAAGGGGTAACTATGGCTACACCTTC
CASSESGRGNYGYTF
>NA|NA|TRBV14|TRBJ1-6
TGTGCCAGCAGCCAAGGATGGGGCGGGGGACGCACTGTCGTCTATAATTCACCCCTCCACTTT
CASSQGWGGGRTVVYNSPLHF
>NA|NA|TRBV5-6|TRBJ1-1
TGTGCCAGCAGCTTTGTAGGGGATAACACTGAAGCTTTCTTT
CASSFVGDNTEAFF
>NA|NA|TRBV6-6|TRBJ2-1
TGTGCCAGCAAGGGAGATTACAATGAGCAGTTCTTC
CASKGDYNEQFF
>NA|NA|TRBV15|TRBJ1-1
TGTGCCACCAGCAGACCAGGGCCGAACACTGAAGCTTTCTTT
CATSRPGPNTEAFF
>NA|NA|TRBV27|TRBJ2-3
TGTGCCAGCAAATTAGGGGGGGCGACCACAGATACGCAGTATTTT
CASKLGGATTDTQYF
>NA|NA|TRBV3-1/TRBV3-2|TRBJ1-3
TGTGCCAGCAGCGCGGACACTGGAAACACCATATATTTT
CASSADTGNTIYF
>NA|NA|TRBV10-1|TRBJ2-1
TGCGCCAGCAGGGGCGATTACAATGAGCAGTTCTTC
CASRGDYNEQFF
>TRBD2|NA|TRBV3-1/TRBV3-2|TRBJ2-2
TGTGCCAGCAGCCAAGGCGGCGGGAGAGGGTCCGGGGAGCTGTTTTTT
CASSQGGGRGSGELFF
>NA|NA|TRBV18|TRBJ2-2
TGTGCCAGCTCGTCAAGACAGGACGTTACCGGGGAGCTGTTTTTT
CASSSRQDVTGELFF
>NA|NA|TRBV5-1|TRBJ2-4
TGCGCCAGCAGCGAGACACCTTTAAACATTCAGTACTTC
CASSETPLNIQYF
>NA|NA|TRBV28|TRBJ2-7
TGTGCCAGCAGTTTAATCACTCGGAGAGCCGAGCAGTACTTC
CASSLITRRAEQYF
>TRBD2|NA|TRBV5-4|TRBJ2-1
TGTGCCAGCAGCTTGGCCGTAGCGGGATCCCATGAGCAGTTCTTC
CASSLAVAGSHEQFF
>NA|NA|TRBV15|TRBJ2-7
TGTGCCACCAGCAGAGAGGCAGGCTACGAGCAGTACTTC
CATSREAGYEQYF
>NA|NA|TRBV19|TRBJ2-4
TGTGCCAGTAGTATTAGGAGACAGGAATCCCTTGGGGCCAAAAACATTCAGTACTTC
CASSIRRQESLGAKNIQYF
>NA|NA|TRBV5-4|TRBJ1-2
TGTGCCAGCAGCCCGGGGGGTAGGGCTTATGGCTACACCTTC
CASSPGGRAYGYTF
>TRBD2|NA|TRBV19|TRBJ2-2
TGTGCCAGTAGTCGGACTAGCGGGAGTACCGGGGAGCTGTTTTTT
CASSRTSGSTGELFF
>TRBD2|NA|TRBV6-1|TRBJ2-7
TGTGCCAGCAGTGAGCGGGGGAACTACGAGCAGTACTTC
CASSERGNYEQYF